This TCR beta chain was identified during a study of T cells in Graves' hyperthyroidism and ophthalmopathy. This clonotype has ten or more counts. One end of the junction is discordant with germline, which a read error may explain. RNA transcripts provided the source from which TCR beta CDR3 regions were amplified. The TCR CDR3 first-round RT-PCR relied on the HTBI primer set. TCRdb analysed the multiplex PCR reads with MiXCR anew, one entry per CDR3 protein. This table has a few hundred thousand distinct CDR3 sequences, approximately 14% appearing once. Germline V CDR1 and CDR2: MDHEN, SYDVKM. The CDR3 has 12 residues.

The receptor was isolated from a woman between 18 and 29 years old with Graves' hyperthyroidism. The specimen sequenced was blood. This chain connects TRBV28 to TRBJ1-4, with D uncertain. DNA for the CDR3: TGTGCCAGCAGTTTCGGGGATGAGAAACTGTTTTTT. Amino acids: CASSFGDEKLFF. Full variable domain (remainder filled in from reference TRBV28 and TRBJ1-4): DVKVTQSSRYLVKRTGEKVFLECVQDMDHENMFWYRQDPGLGLRLIYFSYDVKMKEKGDIPEGYSVSREKKERFSLILESASTNQTSMYLCASSFGDEKLFFGSGTQLSVL.